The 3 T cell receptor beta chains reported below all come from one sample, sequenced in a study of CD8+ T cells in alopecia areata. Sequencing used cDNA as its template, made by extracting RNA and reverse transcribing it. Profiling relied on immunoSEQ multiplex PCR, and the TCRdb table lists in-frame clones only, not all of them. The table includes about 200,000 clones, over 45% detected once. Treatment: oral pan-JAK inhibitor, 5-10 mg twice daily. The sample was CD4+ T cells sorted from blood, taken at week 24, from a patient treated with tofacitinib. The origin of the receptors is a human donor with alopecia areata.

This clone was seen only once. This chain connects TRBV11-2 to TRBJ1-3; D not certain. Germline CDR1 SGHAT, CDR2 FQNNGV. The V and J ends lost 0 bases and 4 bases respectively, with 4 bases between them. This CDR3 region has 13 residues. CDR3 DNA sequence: TGTGCCAGCAGCTTAGAACCCGGAAACACCATATATTTT. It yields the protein CASSLEPGNTIYF.

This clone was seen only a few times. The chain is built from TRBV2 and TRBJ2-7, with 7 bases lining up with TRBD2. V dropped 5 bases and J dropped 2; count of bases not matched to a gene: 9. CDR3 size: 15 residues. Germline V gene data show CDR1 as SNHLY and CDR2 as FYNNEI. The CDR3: CASSPLGEGTYEQYF. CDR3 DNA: TGTGCCAGCAGTCCCTTGGGGGAGGGCACCTACGAGCAGTACTTC.

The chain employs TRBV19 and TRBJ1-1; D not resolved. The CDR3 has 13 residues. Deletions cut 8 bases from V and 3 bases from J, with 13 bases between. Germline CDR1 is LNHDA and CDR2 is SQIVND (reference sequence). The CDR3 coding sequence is TGTGCCAGTGGCTACAATGGGGACACTGAAGCTTTCTTT. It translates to CASGYNGDTEAFF.